This entry is about one TCR beta chain. Its antigen is as yet unknown. CDR3 length: 16 amino acids. Germline V gives CDR1 MDHEN, CDR2 SYDVKM. Losses at the gene ends were 4 bases for V and 5 bases for J; bases not matched to a gene: 9. 60 Vbeta and 13 Jbeta primers were used in PCR. Assay used: immunoSEQ multiplex PCR; TCRdb lists only in-frame clones, some missing. The table has some 190,000 clones, 86% seen once. This specimen comes from a study of cytomegalovirus exposure and HLA in healthy donors. Across the whole study: Some 90 million unique TCRs from HLA-typed donors were held in an early data release. Whole-study results and caveats: It was approximately 150 TCR beta chains that were listed as cytomegalovirus-associated. A later examination showed that TCR association rates differed by HLA locus, with DRB1 most and HLA-C fewest.

Material for sequencing was PBMCs. The clonotype comes from a woman in her twenties or thirties in good health and CMV-seronegative. The chain employs TRBV28 and TRBJ2-1; TRBD2 agrees at 9 bases. CDR3 in amino acids: CASSYTGLARHNEQFF. The CDR3 DNA sequence: TGTGCCAGCAGTTATACAGGACTAGCGAGACACAATGAGCAGTTCTTC.